The clone carrying this T cell receptor beta chain has a handful of counts. The source of the sample is a study of response to subunit inactivated influenza vaccine. Germline V CDR1 and CDR2: SGHTA, FQGNSA. V was cut by 1 base and J by 0 bases, with 10 bases left in between. This CDR3 has 16 amino acids. TCRdb processed the RT-PCR reads anew with MiXCR; each CDR3 protein has one entry. The table records around 500,000 distinct CDR3 sequences, 9.5% to 13% of them present only once. The source was PBMCs from blood, collected roughly 6 weeks after vaccination. The chain has TRBV7-2 and TRBJ1-5; D call uncertain. The source is a man aged 50 to 60 who received an inactivated influenza vaccine. CDR3 loop: CASSLESTLSNQPQHF. CDR3 sequence (DNA): TGTGCCAGCAGCTTAGAGTCAACACTTAGCAATCAGCCCCAGCATTTT.